What follows are 31 T cell receptor beta chains derived from one specimen sequenced in a study of human T cells and chemical hapten exposure. TCRdb re-analysed the RACE reads in MiXCR, keeping a single row per CDR3 protein. This table holds approximately 92,000 distinct CDR3 sequences, roughly 10% found once. Time point given: patch test 2, 6 weeks after DPC sensitization. Sample treatment: therapeutic diphenylcyclopropenone sensitization with weekly scalp DPC. Sequenced here: whole blood, sampled in connection with sensitization to the hapten diphenylcyclopropenone (DPC). The source is a woman aged 40 to 50 with alopecia areata. Some clones in this sample may be carry-over from other donors' samples.

This clonotype was detected many times. In DNA, the CDR3 is TGTGCCAGCAGTTTACGACAGTACACCGGGGAGCTGTTTTTT. Encoded protein: CASSLRQYTGELFF. The chain has TRBV28 and TRBJ2-2; possibly TRBD1 for D (5 bases). The length of the CDR3 is 14 residues. Germline V gene lookup returns CDR1 MDHEN and CDR2 SYDVKM. Deletions cut 2 bases from V and 3 bases from J, with 7 bases between.

This clonotype came up a few times. The chain uses TRBV21-1 and TRBJ2-4. TRBV21-1 is recorded as a pseudogene. The CDR3 spans 15 residues. The CDR3 here is CASSKPQLLGNIQYF. As DNA, the CDR3 is TGTGCCAGCAGCAAACCCCAGCTTCTCGGAAACATTCAGTACTTC.

This clonotype was seen ten or more times. This chain links TRBV6-1 with TRBJ1-5, with D unclear. Germline V lookup: CDR1 MNHNS, CDR2 SASEGT. The V end was cut by 6 bases, the J end by 2 bases, with 5 bases between. The CDR3 is 12 amino acids. CDR3 in amino acids: CASRDGNQPQHF. The DNA for the CDR3 is TGTGCCAGCAGGGACGGCAATCAGCCCCAGCATTTT.

The chain couples TRBV10-3 to TRBJ2-7; D is perhaps TRBD2 (6 bases). This CDR3 has 13 amino acids. Germline assignment: CDR1 ENHRY and CDR2 SYGVKD. V was shortened by 1 base and J by 7 bases, with 11 bases between the two germline ends. In DNA, the CDR3 is TGTGCCATCAGTGAGTACGCCGCGGGGGAGCAGTACTTC. Protein: CAISEYAAGEQYF.

The table lists this clonotype with a few counts. The chain links TRBV20-1 to TRBJ2-7; TRBD2 agrees at 8 bases. The CDR3 runs to 16 residues. The V and J ends lost 0 bases and 2 bases, in that order; junction bases with no gene match: 9. Germline V gene lookup returns CDR1 DFQATT and CDR2 SNEGSKA (reference sequence). This CDR3 is CSARDILTGGPYEQYF. CDR3 in DNA: TGCAGTGCTAGAGATATCCTAACGGGAGGGCCCTACGAGCAGTACTTC.

The table lists this clonotype with a few counts. The chain is built from TRBV11-3 and TRBJ2-2; D gene ambiguous. Trimming cost V 1 base and J 4 bases, with 4 bases left between them. Germline V gene lookup returns CDR1 SGHNT and CDR2 YENEEA. This CDR3 region has 13 residues. As DNA, the CDR3 is TGTGCCAGCAGCTTAGCCCCCACCGGGGAGCTGTTTTTT. Its protein is CASSLAPTGELFF.

This clonotype was counted between two and nine times. This chain joins TRBV6-6 and TRBJ2-7; D uncertain. The CDR3 has 14 residues. CDR1 is MNHNY, CDR2 SVGAGI, per germline (reference sequence). V lost 6 bases and J 2 bases, leaving 14 bases between the germline ends. CDR3 in DNA: TGTGCCAGCAGCCAGTCGTGGGGAACCTACGAGCAGTACTTC. This encodes CASSQSWGTYEQYF.

The J gene is TRBJ2-3, the V gene TRBV7-2; TRBD2 matches at 7 bases. V gave up 3 bases and J gave up 4 bases; unmatched junction bases: 10. The V gene's germline CDR1 is SGHTA and CDR2 FQGNSA. This CDR3 contains 16 residues. CDR3 amino acids: CASSLFAGGGADTQYF. DNA for the CDR3: TGTGCCAGCAGCTTGTTTGCGGGTGGGGGGGCAGATACGCAGTATTTT.

The chain links TRBV7-9 to TRBJ2-1; D gene ambiguous. The germline CDR1 and CDR2 sequences are SEHNR and FQNEAQ (reference sequence). V was cut by 1 base and J by 9 bases, with 7 bases left in between. The CDR3 length is 12 residues. The CDR3 region is CASSLELIEQFF. The CDR3 DNA follows: TGTGCCAGCAGCTTAGAACTTATTGAGCAGTTCTTC.

This clonotype turned up a few times. The genes are TRBV30 and TRBJ2-4; D possibly corresponds to TRBD2 (7 bases). Trimming took 0 bases from V and 0 from J, leaving 9 bases between them. Germline V gives CDR1 GTSNPN, CDR2 SVGIG (reference sequence). The CDR3 consists of 15 residues. The CDR3 loop is CAWSVGGVAKNIQYF. CDR3 bases: TGTGCCTGGAGTGTAGGGGGGGTAGCCAAAAACATTCAGTACTTC.

This clonotype was seen many times. The chain's CDR3 is CASSWTSGSSSYNEQFF. In nucleotides, the CDR3 is TGTGCCAGCAGCTGGACTAGCGGGAGCAGCTCCTACAATGAGCAGTTCTTC. This chain links TRBV11-2 with TRBJ2-1; the match to TRBD2 covers 13 bases. The CDR3 length is 17 residues. The germline gives CDR1 SGHAT, CDR2 FQNNGV. After removal of 4 bases from V and 0 bases from J, the junction contained 3 bases not matched to a gene.

The J gene is TRBJ2-5, the V gene TRBV30; 8 bases line up with TRBD1. The CDR3 consists of 16 residues. Germline V CDR1 and CDR2: GTSNPN, SVGIG (reference sequence). V gave up 0 bases and J gave up 2 bases; unmatched junction bases: 8. The CDR3 protein is CAWSVGTGRGQETQYF. The CDR3 region has the DNA TGTGCCTGGAGTGTCGGGACAGGAAGGGGTCAAGAGACCCAGTACTTC.

This clonotype was observed a handful of times. The V gene is TRBV4-3, the J gene TRBJ2-4, with D perhaps TRBD2 (5 bases). The V gene lost 0 bases and the J gene lost 0 bases, with 12 bases spanning the gap. Germline CDR1 reads LGHNA; CDR2 reads YSLEER. The CDR3 is made up of 17 amino acids. CDR3 sequence (DNA): TGCGCCAGCAGCCAAGATATCAGCGGATTAGCCAAAAACATTCAGTACTTC. Protein product: CASSQDISGLAKNIQYF.

This clonotype occurred a few times. CDR3 bases: TGTGCCAGCAGTTTAAAGGCAGGGAGTTATGGCTACACCTTC. Its protein is CASSLKAGSYGYTF. The rearrangement uses TRBV27 and TRBJ1-2, with D maybe TRBD1 (5 bases). The CDR3 contains 14 residues. Trimming shortened V by 2 bases and J by 5 bases, and 12 bases separated the two germline ends. Germline V gives CDR1 MNHEY, CDR2 SMNVEV (reference sequence).

This clonotype was detected only a few times. The chain joins TRBV7-3 to TRBJ1-2; tentatively, D is TRBD1 (5 bases). Trimming shortened V by 0 bases and J by 4 bases, and 9 bases separated the two germline ends. The CDR3 consists of 14 residues. Germline CDR1 SGHTA, CDR2 FQGTGA. The CDR3 here is CASSLTAGGYGYTF. As DNA, the CDR3 is TGTGCCAGCAGCTTAACAGCCGGGGGCTATGGCTACACCTTC.

Ten or more counts support this clonotype. One junction end does not reproduce the germline sequence, and a read error may be involved. The chain combines TRBV10-3 with TRBJ2-1, with D perhaps TRBD1 (6 bases). Germline CDR1 reads ENHRY; CDR2 reads SYGVKD. This CDR3 has 12 amino acids. CDR3 coding DNA: TGCGCCTCCGGACAGCTCTACAATGAGCAGTTCTTC. Protein sequence: CASGQLYNEQFF.

V gene TRBV7-9 combines with J gene TRBJ1-3; the D is unclear. Germline loops: CDR1 SEHNR, CDR2 FQNEAQ (reference sequence). Between the trimmed V and J ends, which lost 7 bases and 0 bases, there was a span of 4 bases. There are 12 residues in the CDR3. The CDR3 coding sequence is TGTGCCAGCACGCCCTCTGGAAACACCATATATTTT. This sequence encodes CASTPSGNTIYF.

This clonotype was seen more than once but under ten times. J is TRBJ1-4 and V is TRBV24-1; the D is unclear. Germline V gives CDR1 KGHDR, CDR2 SFDVKD. This CDR3 region has 13 residues. Trimming took off 2 bases at V and 7 bases at J, with 7 bases between the two ends. CDR3 nucleotides: TGTGCCACCAGTGATTACGGCAGTGAAAAACTGTTTTTT. Amino acid sequence: CATSDYGSEKLFF.

The chain links TRBV20-1 to TRBJ2-7, with D perhaps assigned TRBD1 or TRBD2 (6 bases each). V was clipped by 2 bases and J by 4 bases, with 24 bases between them. CDR1 DFQATT and CDR2 SNEGSKA come from the germline V gene (reference sequence). The CDR3 has 17 amino acids. In nucleotides, the CDR3 is TGCAGTGCTAGAAGTTCGAGGGGGGCCCCTTCGGGTTACGAGCAGTACTTC. This gives the protein CSARSSRGAPSGYEQYF.

This chain joins TRBV18 and TRBJ2-3, with D hard to call. Germline V gene data show CDR1 as KGHSH and CDR2 as LQKENI. The germline V and J ends were trimmed by 3 bases and 0 bases, with 10 bases remaining between them. The CDR3 length is 15 residues. The CDR3: CASSPERTSTDTQYF. CDR3 coding DNA: TGTGCCAGCTCACCGGAGCGAACTAGCACAGATACGCAGTATTTT.

This clonotype was counted between two and nine times. The chain has TRBV5-1 and TRBJ2-7, with D hard to call. Trimming pared 0 bases from V and 2 bases from J, leaving 6 bases between. The CDR3 extends over 13 amino acids. Looked up from germline, CDR1 is SGHRS and CDR2 is YFSETQ. The CDR3 DNA is TGCGCCAGCAGCTTGGAGGTTCCCTACGAGCAGTACTTC. Translating it yields CASSLEVPYEQYF.

This clonotype showed up many times. This chain connects TRBV9 to TRBJ2-6; D gene ambiguous. The germline V and J ends were trimmed by 6 bases and 4 bases, with 5 bases remaining between them. The CDR3 spans 12 residues. Germline CDR1 is SGDLS and CDR2 is YYNGEE. CDR3 coding DNA: TGTGCCAGCAAGACCGGGGCCAACGTCCTGACTTTC. Protein product: CASKTGANVLTF.

This clonotype has a count of ten or more. The genes are TRBV4-3 and TRBJ1-6; D is possibly TRBD1 (6 bases). Germline loops: CDR1 LGHNA, CDR2 YSLEER. Between the trimmed V and J ends, which lost 0 bases and 4 bases, there was a span of 13 bases. The CDR3 loop spans 17 amino acids. CDR3 region: CASSQDTRGGYNSPLHF. DNA of the CDR3: TGCGCCAGCAGCCAAGATACCAGGGGCGGGTATAATTCACCCCTCCACTTT.

This clonotype was seen only a few times. The V gene is TRBV25-1, the J gene TRBJ2-3, with unresolved D. The CDR3 runs 15 residues. Deletions cut 4 bases from V and 2 bases from J, with 13 bases between. Germline V lookup: CDR1 MGHDK, CDR2 SYGVNS. CDR3 protein: CASSGQAYSTDTQYF. The CDR3, as DNA: TGTGCCAGCAGTGGACAAGCGTATTCCACAGATACGCAGTATTTT.

This clonotype was counted at least ten times. The genes are TRBV10-3 and TRBJ1-2; D gene uncertain. V gave up 6 bases and J gave up 1 base, with 12 bases separating them. In germline, CDR1 is ENHRY, CDR2 SYGVKD. This CDR3 comprises 14 residues. The CDR3 nucleotides are TGTGCCATCAGCGTAGCCGCCCGTAACTATGGCTACACCTTC. Translated, it gives CAISVAARNYGYTF.

This clonotype was recorded at least ten times. The chain has TRBV6-2 or TRBV6-3 and TRBJ2-2, with D tentatively TRBD1 or TRBD2 (5 bases each). Germline V gene lookup returns CDR1 MNHEY and CDR2 SVGEGT. There are 16 residues in the CDR3. Trimming left V 4 bases short and J 2 bases short, with 14 bases between. The CDR3 nucleotides read TGTGCCAGCAGTTCACCCTGGGGGAGAAACACCGGGGAGCTGTTTTTT. Translation gives CASSSPWGRNTGELFF.

This clonotype was counted ten times or more. The rearrangement links TRBV20-1 to TRBJ2-1; tentatively, D is TRBD1 or TRBD2 (7 bases each). Germline-derived CDR1 and CDR2 are DFQATT and SNEGSKA (reference sequence). The CDR3 is 15 residues long. CDR3 in amino acids: CTIPSRQGDYGEQFF. CDR3 nucleotide sequence: TGCACCATACCATCGAGGCAGGGGGACTATGGTGAGCAGTTCTTC.

This clonotype was detected ten times or more. The chain carries TRBV27 and TRBJ1-5; D is unclear. CDR3 length: 14 residues. Trimming removed 2 bases from V and 3 bases from J, with 8 bases in between. Germline lookup yields CDR1 MNHEY and CDR2 SMNVEV (reference sequence). Written as DNA, the CDR3 is TGTGCCAGCAGTTTAAGACGGGTCAATCAGCCCCAGCATTTT. Residues: CASSLRRVNQPQHF.

This clonotype showed up just a few times. The chain couples TRBV29-1 to TRBJ1-1; no clear D gene. The germline gives CDR1 SQVTM, CDR2 ANQGSEA. The CDR3 is 11 residues long. V dropped 5 bases and J dropped 0 bases, with 4 bases sitting between them. The CDR3 spells CSVFMNTEAFF. The CDR3 DNA reads TGCAGCGTTTTTATGAACACTGAAGCTTTCTTT.

This clonotype was detected many times. The V and J genes are TRBV6-6 and TRBJ1-3, with D tentatively TRBD1 (6 bases). The CDR3 is made up of 16 amino acids. Germline V gives CDR1 MNHNY, CDR2 SVGAGI (reference sequence). V shed 5 bases and J shed 3 bases, with 17 bases lying between them. The CDR3 protein is CASSALQGRDGNTIYF. The CDR3 region has the DNA TGTGCCAGCAGTGCCCTACAGGGAAGGGATGGAAACACCATATATTTT.

This clonotype showed up many times. The rearrangement uses TRBV28 and TRBJ2-1; 12 bases agree with TRBD2. Unmatched junction bases numbered 6, after V lost 10 bases and J lost 8 bases. The CDR3 consists of 13 residues. Germline loops: CDR1 MDHEN, CDR2 SYDVKM. The CDR3 DNA sequence: TGTGCCAACAAGACTAGCGGGAGTGATGAGCAGTTCTTC. Encoded protein: CANKTSGSDEQFF.